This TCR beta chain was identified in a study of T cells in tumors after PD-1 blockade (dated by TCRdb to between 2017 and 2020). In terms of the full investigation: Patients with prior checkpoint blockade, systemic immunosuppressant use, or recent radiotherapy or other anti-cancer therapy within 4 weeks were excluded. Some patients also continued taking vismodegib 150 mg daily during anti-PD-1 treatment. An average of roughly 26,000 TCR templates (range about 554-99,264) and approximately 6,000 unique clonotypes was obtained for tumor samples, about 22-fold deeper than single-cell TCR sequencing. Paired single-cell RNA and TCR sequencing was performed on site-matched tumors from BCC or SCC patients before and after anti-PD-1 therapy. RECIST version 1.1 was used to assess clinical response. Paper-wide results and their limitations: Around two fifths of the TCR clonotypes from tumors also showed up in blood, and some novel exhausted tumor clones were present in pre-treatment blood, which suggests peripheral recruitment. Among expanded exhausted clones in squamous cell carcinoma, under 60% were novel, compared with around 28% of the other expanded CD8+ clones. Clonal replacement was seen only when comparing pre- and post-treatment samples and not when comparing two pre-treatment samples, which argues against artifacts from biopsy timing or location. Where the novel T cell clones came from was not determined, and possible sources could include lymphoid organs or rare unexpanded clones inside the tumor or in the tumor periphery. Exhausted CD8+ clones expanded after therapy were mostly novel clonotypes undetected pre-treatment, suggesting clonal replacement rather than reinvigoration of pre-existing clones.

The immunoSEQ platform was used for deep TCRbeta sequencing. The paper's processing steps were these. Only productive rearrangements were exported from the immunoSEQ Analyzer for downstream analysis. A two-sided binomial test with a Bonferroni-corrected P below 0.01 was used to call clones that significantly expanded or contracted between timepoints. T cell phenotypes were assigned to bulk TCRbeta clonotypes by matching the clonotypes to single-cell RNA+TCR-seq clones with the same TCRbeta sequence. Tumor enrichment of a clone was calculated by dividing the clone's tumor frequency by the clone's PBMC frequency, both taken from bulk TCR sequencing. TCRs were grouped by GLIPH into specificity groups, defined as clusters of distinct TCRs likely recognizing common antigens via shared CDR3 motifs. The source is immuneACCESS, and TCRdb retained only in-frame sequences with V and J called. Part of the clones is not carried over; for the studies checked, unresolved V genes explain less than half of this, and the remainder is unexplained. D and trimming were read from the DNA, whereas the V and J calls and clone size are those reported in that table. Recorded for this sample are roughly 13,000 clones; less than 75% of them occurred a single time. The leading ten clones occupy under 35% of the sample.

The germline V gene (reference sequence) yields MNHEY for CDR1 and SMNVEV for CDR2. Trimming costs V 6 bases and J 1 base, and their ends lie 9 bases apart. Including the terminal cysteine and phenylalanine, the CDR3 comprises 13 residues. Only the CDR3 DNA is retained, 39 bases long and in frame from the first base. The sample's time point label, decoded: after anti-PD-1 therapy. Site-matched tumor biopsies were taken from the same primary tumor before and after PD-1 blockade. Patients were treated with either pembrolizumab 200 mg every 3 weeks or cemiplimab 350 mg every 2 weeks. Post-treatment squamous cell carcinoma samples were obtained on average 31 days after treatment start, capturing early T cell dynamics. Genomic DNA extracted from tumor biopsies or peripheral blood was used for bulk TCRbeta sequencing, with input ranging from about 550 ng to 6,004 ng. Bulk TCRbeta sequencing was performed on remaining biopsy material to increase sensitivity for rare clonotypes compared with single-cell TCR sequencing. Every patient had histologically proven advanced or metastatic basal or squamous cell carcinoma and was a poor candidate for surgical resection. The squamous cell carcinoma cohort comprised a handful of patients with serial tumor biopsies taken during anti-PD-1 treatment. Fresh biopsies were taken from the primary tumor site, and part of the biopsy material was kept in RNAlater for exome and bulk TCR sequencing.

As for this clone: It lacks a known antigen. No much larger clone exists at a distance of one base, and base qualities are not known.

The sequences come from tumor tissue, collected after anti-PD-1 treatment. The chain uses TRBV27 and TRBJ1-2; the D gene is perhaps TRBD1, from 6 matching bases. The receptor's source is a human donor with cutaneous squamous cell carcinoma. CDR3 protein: CASSLQGNYGYTF. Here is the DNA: TGTGCCAGCAGCCTACAGGGTAACTATGGCTACACCTTC.